This T cell receptor (beta chain) was identified in a study of blood T cell repertoires in COVID-19. Sequencing was performed with immunoSEQ multiplex PCR; in TCRdb, only in-frame clones are kept and a portion is missing. The table has about 370,000 clones, about 90% seen once. The CDR3 runs to 14 residues. Deletions cut 5 bases from V and 2 bases from J, with 13 bases between. The germline V gene encodes CDR1 SGHAT and CDR2 FQNNGV. The specimen was peripheral blood. The V and J genes are TRBV11-2 and TRBJ2-7; TRBD2 is a possible D gene (6 bases). This receptor was taken from a woman aged 25 to 39 with COVID-19, enrolled during active disease. The CDR3 is CASSHGRGPYEQYF. The CDR3 DNA sequence: TGTGCCAGCAGCCACGGGCGGGGCCCCTACGAGCAGTACTTC. Complete variable domain (other parts from reference TRBV11-2 and TRBJ2-7): EAGVAQSPRYKIIEKRQSVAFWCNPISGHATLYWYQQILGQGPKLLIQFQNNGVVDDSQLPKDRFSAERLKGVDSTLKIQPAKLEDSAVYLCASSHGRGPYEQYFGPGTRLTVT.